This T cell receptor (beta chain) originates from a study of T cell responses to AZD1222 COVID-19 vaccine. Study-level findings and limits: The study found Spike-specific TCR breadth and depth rose after two AZD1222 doses. Without day 14 samples, only post-peak T cell repertoires were studied. Just five to seven AZD1222 recipients tested seropositive at baseline.

This clone has a single count. The antigen remains unidentified. Sequencing used immunoSEQ multiplex PCR; TCRdb keeps in-frame clones, though not all of them. The sample contains 65,000 to 100,000 clones, 88% of which appear only once. The receptor was isolated from an adult who received the AZD1222 COVID-19 vaccine. Source: peripheral blood, taken 28 days after the second AZD1222 dose.

The CDR3 here is CASSTQGAPASGSTDTQYF. Here the CDR3 DNA reads TGTGCCAGCAGCACACAGGGGGCGCCGGCTAGCGGGAGTACAGATACGCAGTATTTT. This chain connects TRBV27 to TRBJ2-3, with D possibly matching TRBD2 (10 bases). V was clipped by 6 bases and J by 3 bases, with 28 bases between them. This CDR3 has 19 amino acids. The germline CDR1 and CDR2 sequences are MNHEY and SMNVEV (reference sequence).